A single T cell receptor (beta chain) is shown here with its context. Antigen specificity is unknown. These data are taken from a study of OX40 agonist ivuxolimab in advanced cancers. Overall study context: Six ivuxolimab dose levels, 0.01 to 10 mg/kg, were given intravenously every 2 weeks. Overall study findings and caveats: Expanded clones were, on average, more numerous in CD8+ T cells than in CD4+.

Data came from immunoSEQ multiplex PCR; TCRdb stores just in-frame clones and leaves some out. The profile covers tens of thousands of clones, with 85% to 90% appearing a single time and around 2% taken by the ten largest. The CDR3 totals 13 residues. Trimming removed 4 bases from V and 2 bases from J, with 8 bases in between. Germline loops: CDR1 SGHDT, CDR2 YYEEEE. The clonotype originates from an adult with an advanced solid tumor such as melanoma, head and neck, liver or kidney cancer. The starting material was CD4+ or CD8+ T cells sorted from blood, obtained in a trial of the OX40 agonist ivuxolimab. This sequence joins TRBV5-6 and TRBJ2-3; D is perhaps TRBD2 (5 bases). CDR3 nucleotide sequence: TGTGCCAGCAGCCGGACTTTCACAGATACGCAGTATTTT. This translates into CASSRTFTDTQYF.